In its sample, the clone carrying this T cell receptor beta chain was seen many times. As yet, its antigen is unknown. This entry comes from a study of T cells after yellow fever vaccination. Study findings and constraints: One caveat is that FACS-sorted repertoires could contain abundant clonotypes contaminating from the bulk population.

Germline values: CDR1 SGHRS, CDR2 YFSETQ. The CDR3 has 14 amino acids. V gave up 4 bases and J gave up 3 bases, with 14 bases separating them. TCRdb processed the 5' RACE reads anew with MiXCR; each CDR3 protein has one entry. Counted here are around 320,000 distinct CDR3 sequences, 3.5% to 4.5% occurring once; the ten biggest clones make up roughly 19%. The sequence came from a man between 18 and 29 years old who received the YFV17D yellow fever vaccine. V is TRBV5-1 and J is TRBJ2-7; D may match TRBD1 or TRBD2 (5 bases each). The specimen comprised PBMCs, sampled 15 days after the yellow fever booster vaccination. The CDR3 reads CASSPRDGDYEQYF. The DNA of the CDR3 is TGCGCCAGCAGCCCCAGGGACGGTGACTACGAGCAGTACTTC.